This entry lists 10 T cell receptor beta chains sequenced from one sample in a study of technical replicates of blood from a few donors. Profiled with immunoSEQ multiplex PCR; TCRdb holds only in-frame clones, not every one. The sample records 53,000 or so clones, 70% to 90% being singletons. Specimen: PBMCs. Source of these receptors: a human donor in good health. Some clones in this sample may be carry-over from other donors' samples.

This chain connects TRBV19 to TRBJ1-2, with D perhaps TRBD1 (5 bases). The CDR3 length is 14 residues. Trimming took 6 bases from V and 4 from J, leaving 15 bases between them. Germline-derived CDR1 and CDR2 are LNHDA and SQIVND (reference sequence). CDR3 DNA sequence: TGTGCCAGTAGGGAGGGCAGGGACTTCTATGGCTACACCTTC. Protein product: CASREGRDFYGYTF.

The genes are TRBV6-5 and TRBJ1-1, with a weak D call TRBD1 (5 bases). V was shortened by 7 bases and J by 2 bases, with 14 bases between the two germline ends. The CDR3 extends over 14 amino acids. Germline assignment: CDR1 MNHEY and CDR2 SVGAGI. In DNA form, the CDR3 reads TGTGCCAGCAATCGGCGGGGCGTAAACACTGAAGCTTTCTTT. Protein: CASNRRGVNTEAFF.

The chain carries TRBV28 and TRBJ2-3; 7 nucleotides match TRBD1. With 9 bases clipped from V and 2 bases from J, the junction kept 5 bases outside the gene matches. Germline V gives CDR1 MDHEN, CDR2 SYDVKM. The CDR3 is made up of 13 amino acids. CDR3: CASSEGATDTQYF. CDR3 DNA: TGTGCCAGTTCAGAGGGGGCCACAGATACGCAGTATTTT.

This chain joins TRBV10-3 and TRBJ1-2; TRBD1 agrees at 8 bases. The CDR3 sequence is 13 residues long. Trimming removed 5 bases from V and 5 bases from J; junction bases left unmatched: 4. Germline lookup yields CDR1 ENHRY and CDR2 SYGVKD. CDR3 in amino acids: CAISLQGGYGYTF. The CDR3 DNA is TGTGCCATCAGTTTACAGGGGGGATATGGCTACACCTTC.

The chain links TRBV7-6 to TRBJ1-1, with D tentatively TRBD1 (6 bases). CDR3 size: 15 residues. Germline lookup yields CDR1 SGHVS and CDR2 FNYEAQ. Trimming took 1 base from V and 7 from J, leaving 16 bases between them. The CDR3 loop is CASSLEVAGADEAFF. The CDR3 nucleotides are TGTGCCAGCAGCTTAGAGGTAGCAGGGGCCGATGAAGCTTTCTTT. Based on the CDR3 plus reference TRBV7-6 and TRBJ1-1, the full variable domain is GAGVSQSPRYKVTKRGQDVALRCDPISGHVSLYWYRQALGQGPEFLTYFNYEAQQDKSGLPNDRFSAERPEGSISTLTIQRTEQRDSAMYRCASSLEVAGADEAFFGQGTRLTVV.

In nucleotides, the CDR3 is TGTGCCAGCAGCTTCGGGAGGCACAATGAGCAGTTCTTC. As protein: CASSFGRHNEQFF. V and J are TRBV7-9 and TRBJ2-1; 7 positions match TRBD2. The V gene end was trimmed by 3 bases and the J gene end by 5 bases; junction bases not matched to a gene: 1. Per the germline V gene, CDR1 is SEHNR and CDR2 is FQNEAQ (reference sequence). The CDR3 is 13 amino acids.

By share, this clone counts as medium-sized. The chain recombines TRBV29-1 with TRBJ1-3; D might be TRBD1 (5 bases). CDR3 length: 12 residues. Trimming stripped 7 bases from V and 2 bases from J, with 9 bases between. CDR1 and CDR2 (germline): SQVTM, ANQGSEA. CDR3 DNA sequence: TGCAGCGCGGACACGCCTGGAAACACCATATATTTT. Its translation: CSADTPGNTIYF.

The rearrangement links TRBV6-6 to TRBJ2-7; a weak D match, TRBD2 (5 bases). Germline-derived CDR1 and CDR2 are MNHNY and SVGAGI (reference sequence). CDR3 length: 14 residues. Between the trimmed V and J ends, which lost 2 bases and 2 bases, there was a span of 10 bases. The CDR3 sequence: CASSYLREAYEQYF. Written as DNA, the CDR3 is TGTGCCAGCAGTTACCTGAGGGAAGCCTACGAGCAGTACTTC.

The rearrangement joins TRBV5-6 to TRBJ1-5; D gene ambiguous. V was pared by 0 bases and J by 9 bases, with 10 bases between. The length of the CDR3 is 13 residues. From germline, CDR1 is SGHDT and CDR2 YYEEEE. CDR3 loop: CASSLGVSGPQHF. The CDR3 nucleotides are TGTGCCAGCAGCTTGGGGGTTTCGGGGCCCCAGCATTTT.

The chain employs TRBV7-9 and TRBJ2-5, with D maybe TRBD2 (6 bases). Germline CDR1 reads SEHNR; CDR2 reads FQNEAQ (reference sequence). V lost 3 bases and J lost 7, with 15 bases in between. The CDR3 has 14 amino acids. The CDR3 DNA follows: TGTGCCAGCAGCTTTGGAGGGTCTGAAGGGACCCAGTACTTC. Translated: CASSFGGSEGTQYF.